The 31 T cell receptor beta chains reported below all come from one sample, sequenced in a study of cytomegalovirus exposure and HLA in healthy donors. The PCR was carried out with 60 Vbeta primers and 13 Jbeta primers. Data came from immunoSEQ multiplex PCR; TCRdb stores just in-frame clones and leaves some out. The sample yields around 99,000 clones, over 75% seen once. Sequencing was carried out using PBMCs. The receptors were sampled from a man over 45 in good health and CMV-seropositive.

The chain has TRBV5-4 and TRBJ1-2, with 10 bases identical to TRBD1. V gave up 4 bases and J gave up 4 bases; unmatched junction bases: 7. CDR1 is SGHNT and CDR2 is YYREEE in the germline V gene (reference sequence). The CDR3 runs 15 residues. CDR3 residues: CASSRDRGRSYGYTF. CDR3 nucleotide sequence: TGTGCCAGCAGCCGGGACAGGGGCCGGAGCTATGGCTACACCTTC.

V and J are TRBV15 and TRBJ2-7; maybe TRBD1 (6 bases). Germline values: CDR1 LNHNV, CDR2 YYDKDF (reference sequence). V was shortened by 0 bases and J by 5 bases, with 14 bases between the two germline ends. There are 15 residues in the CDR3. DNA of the CDR3: TGTGCCACCAGCAGAGATGTAGGGGGAATCAACGAGCAGTACTTC. Protein: CATSRDVGGINEQYF.

To note about this clone: The germline gene is not matched at one end of the junction; a read error may be the cause. J is TRBJ2-5 and V is TRBV7-7; tentative D call: TRBD2 (7 bases). CDR1 is SSHAT and CDR2 is FNYEAQ in the germline V gene (reference sequence). This CDR3 has 15 residues. The CDR3 coding sequence is TGTGCTAGCAGCTCCCAGACTAGCAGGGGAGAGACCCAGTACTTC. It yields the protein CASSSQTSRGETQYF.

The chain joins TRBV19 to TRBJ1-3, with 8 bases fitting TRBD1. Germline V gives CDR1 LNHDA, CDR2 SQIVND (reference sequence). V was pared by 0 bases and J by 8 bases, with 9 bases of the junction left unmatched. The CDR3 totals 16 residues. CDR3 protein: CASSIDLRTGLDTIYF. CDR3 nucleotide sequence: TGTGCCAGTAGTATAGATCTTCGGACAGGGTTGGACACCATATATTTT.

The V call is TRBV28, the J call TRBJ2-1, with D maybe TRBD2 (5 bases). Trimming shortened V by 4 bases and J by 9 bases, and 16 bases separated the two germline ends. Germline V gene data show CDR1 as MDHEN and CDR2 as SYDVKM. The CDR3 sequence is 14 residues long. The CDR3 DNA is TGTGCCAGCAGTTCCAACGGGGTAAGCGGTGAGCAGTTCTTC. Amino acid sequence: CASSSNGVSGEQFF.

This chain connects TRBV7-2 to TRBJ1-2, with 12 bases aligning to TRBD1. The CDR3 has 14 amino acids. With 5 bases clipped from V and 7 bases from J, the junction kept 5 bases outside the gene matches. Per germline, CDR1 SGHTA and CDR2 FQGNSA. CDR3: CASSPGQGAGGYTF. CDR3 in DNA: TGTGCCAGCAGCCCGGGACAGGGGGCGGGTGGCTACACCTTC. Variable domain in full (rest from reference TRBV7-2 and TRBJ1-2): GAGVSQSPSNKVTEKGKDVELRCDPISGHTALYWYRQSLGQGLEFLIYFQGNSAPDKSGLPSDRFSAERTGGSVSTLTIQRTQQEDSAVYLCASSPGQGAGGYTFGSGTRLTVV.

The J gene is TRBJ2-7, the V gene TRBV2; 7 bases line up with TRBD1. Germline values: CDR1 SNHLY, CDR2 FYNNEI. Trimming removed 9 bases from V and 0 bases from J; junction bases left unmatched: 5. CDR3 length: 13 residues. The CDR3 DNA sequence: TGTGCCAGTTATGACAGGGACTCCTACGAGCAGTACTTC. Its protein is CASYDRDSYEQYF.

The V gene is TRBV30, the J gene TRBJ1-1; possibly TRBD1 for D (6 bases). Germline CDR1 reads GTSNPN; CDR2 reads SVGIG (reference sequence). The CDR3 has 13 residues. The V gene lost 0 bases and the J gene lost 4 bases, with 9 bases spanning the gap. The CDR3 loop is CAWSVRGGTEAFF. CDR3 nucleotides: TGTGCCTGGAGTGTACGAGGGGGCACTGAAGCTTTCTTT.

The chain carries TRBV27 and TRBJ2-7; 11 nucleotides align to TRBD2. CDR1 and CDR2 (germline): MNHEY, SMNVEV (reference sequence). The CDR3 runs 14 residues. Trimming at V came to 1 base and at J to 4 bases, leaving 0 bases not matched to a gene. The chain's CDR3 is CASSLLAGGYEQYF. CDR3 sequence (DNA): TGTGCCAGCAGTTTATTAGCGGGGGGGTACGAGCAGTACTTC.

The V and J genes are TRBV5-4 and TRBJ2-5; D unclear. Gene TRBJ2-7 matches the end of the DNA better, so the J call may be wrong. CDR1 and CDR2 from the germline V gene are SGHNT and YYREEE (reference sequence). The length of the CDR3 is 13 residues. The CDR3 spells CASSLGSGREQYF. The CDR3 bases are TGTGCCAGCAGCTTGGGTTCTGGGCGCGAGCAGTACTTC.

V and J are TRBV18 and TRBJ2-2; possibly TRBD1 for D (6 bases). This CDR3 spans 15 amino acids. Per germline, CDR1 KGHSH and CDR2 LQKENI. Trimming shortened V by 2 bases and J by 4 bases, and 11 bases separated the two germline ends. The CDR3 loop reads CASSPGGVSTGELFF. CDR3 DNA: TGTGCCAGCTCACCAGGGGGCGTGAGCACCGGGGAGCTGTTTTTT.

This CDR3 reads CASSLLAGGELFF. The DNA for the CDR3 is TGTGCCAGCAGTCTCCTAGCGGGCGGGGAGCTGTTTTTT. V gene TRBV2 combines with J gene TRBJ2-2, with 8 bases lining up with TRBD2. This CDR3 comprises 13 residues. The ends lost 5 bases at V and 7 bases at J; junction bases unmatched: 3. Germline CDR1 is SNHLY and CDR2 is FYNNEI. Looking up the rest from reference TRBV2 and TRBJ2-2 gives the full variable domain: EPEVTQTPSHQVTQMGQEVILRCVPISNHLYFYWYRQILGQKVEFLVSFYNNEISEKSEIFDDQFSVERPDGSNFTLKIRSTKLEDSAMYFCASSLLAGGELFFGEGSRLTVL.

The J gene is TRBJ2-5, the V gene TRBV7-6, with 8 bases that match TRBD1. In germline, CDR1 is SGHVS, CDR2 FNYEAQ. This CDR3 has 15 amino acids. V was clipped by 2 bases and J by 4 bases; unmatched bases: 6. The CDR3 coding sequence is TGTGCCAGCAGCTTACTCGACAGGGGAATAGAGACCCAGTACTTC. This codes for CASSLLDRGIETQYF.

The chain links TRBV21-1 to TRBJ1-6. TRBV21-1 corresponds to a pseudogene. This CDR3 is built from 14 residues. The DNA for the CDR3 is TGTGCCAGCAGCAAAGTGACTGCTAATTCACCCCTCCACTTT. Protein product: CASSKVTANSPLHF.

The gene calls are TRBV6-1 and TRBJ1-5; no firm D call. The germline V and J ends were trimmed by 7 bases and 0 bases, with 10 bases remaining between them. The CDR3 is 14 residues long. Germline values: CDR1 MNHNS, CDR2 SASEGT. The CDR3 reads CASMVAPSNQPQHF. Here the CDR3 DNA reads TGTGCCAGCATGGTGGCACCTAGCAATCAGCCCCAGCATTTT.

The V and J genes are TRBV7-2 and TRBJ2-3; 9 bases map to TRBD2. The CDR3 is 17 residues long. The trim removed 6 bases at V and 1 base at J, leaving 11 bases unmatched. Germline V gene sequence: CDR1 SGHTA, CDR2 FQGNSA. CDR3 bases: TGTGCCAGCAGAGGGCAGCCCTCTAGCGGGGGCACAGATACGCAGTATTTT. This sequence encodes CASRGQPSSGGTDTQYF.

As concerns this clone: An end of the junction does not agree with germline; a read error may underlie this. V usage is TRBV6-5 and J usage is TRBJ1-2, with 10 bases matching TRBD1. The germline V gene encodes CDR1 MNHEY and CDR2 SVGAGI. The CDR3 has 12 amino acids. CDR3 coding DNA: TGTGCCAGCAGTTCGACAGGGGGCGGCTACCCCTTC. It specifies CASSSTGGGYPF.

This clone came up a few times. The V call is TRBV7-3, the J call TRBJ2-5; possibly TRBD2 for D (5 bases). V was cut by 6 bases and J by 7 bases, with 18 bases left in between. Germline assignment: CDR1 SGHTA and CDR2 FQGTGA. This CDR3 region has 14 residues. CDR3 in DNA: TGTGCCAGCAGTCCCACTAGAGGGTCGGGGACCCAGTACTTC. Protein sequence: CASSPTRGSGTQYF. The full variable domain, its missing parts supplied by reference TRBV7-3 and TRBJ2-5, is GAGVSQTPSNKVTEKGKYVELRCDPISGHTALYWYRQSLGQGPEFLIYFQGTGAADDSGLPNDRFFAVRPEGSVSTLKIQRTERGDSAVYLCASSPTRGSGTQYFGPGTRLLVL.

J is TRBJ2-1 and V is TRBV30, with D possibly TRBD2 on 7 matching bases. V was shortened by 7 bases and J by 9 bases, with 16 bases between the two germline ends. Germline V gene data show CDR1 as GTSNPN and CDR2 as SVGIG (reference sequence). This CDR3 has 12 amino acids. The CDR3 DNA sequence: TGTGCCTTGGTGGGGGGGGCTTGTGAGCAGTTCTTC. As protein: CALVGGACEQFF.

V and J are TRBV15 and TRBJ1-4, with a tentative D call TRBD1 (5 bases). V gave up 1 base and J gave up 7 bases, with 16 bases separating them. The CDR3 loop spans 16 amino acids. Germline CDR1 is LNHNV and CDR2 is YYDKDF (reference sequence). The CDR3 protein is CATSRAQGARGEKLFF. CDR3 in DNA: TGTGCCACCAGCAGAGCCCAAGGGGCGAGAGGTGAAAAACTGTTTTTT.

About this clone: The junction departs from the called germline gene at one end, perhaps through a read error. The J gene is TRBJ1-2, the V gene TRBV9; a weak D match, TRBD1 (5 bases). The germline CDR1 and CDR2 sequences are SGDLS and YYNGEE. The CDR3 sequence is 15 residues long. CDR3 DNA: TGTGCCAGCAACAAGAGGAGTCAGGGTAACGATGGCTACACCTTC. This gives the protein CASNKRSQGNDGYTF. The whole variable domain, filled in from reference TRBV9 and TRBJ1-2, reads DSGVTQTPKHLITATGQRVTLRCSPRSGDLSVYWYQQSLDQGLQFLIQYYNGEERAKGNILERFSAQQFPDLHSELNLSSLELGDSALYFCASNKRSQGNDGYTFGSGTRLTVV.

This clone was recorded only once. The rearrangement links TRBV7-2 to TRBJ1-2, with 9 bases aligning to TRBD1. Trimming cost V 7 bases and J 0 bases; bases outside gene matches: 9. Germline-derived CDR1 and CDR2 are SGHTA and FQGNSA. There are 16 residues in the CDR3. CDR3 sequence reads: CASNNGQGYSNYGYTF. For the CDR3, the DNA is TGTGCCAGCAACAATGGACAGGGGTACTCTAACTATGGCTACACCTTC. The full variable domain, in which reference TRBV7-2 and TRBJ1-2 provide the parts outside the CDR3, is GAGVSQSPSNKVTEKGKDVELRCDPISGHTALYWYRQSLGQGLEFLIYFQGNSAPDKSGLPSDRFSAERTGGSVSTLTIQRTQQEDSAVYLCASNNGQGYSNYGYTFGSGTRLTVV.

The V gene is TRBV7-3, the J gene TRBJ2-7; D possibly corresponds to TRBD2 (5 bases). The germline CDR1 and CDR2 sequences are SGHTA and FQGTGA. This CDR3 region has 15 residues. The V and J ends lost 2 bases and 3 bases respectively, with 14 bases between them. The CDR3 region has the DNA TGTGCCAGCAGCTTAGGGTACGGACTCAGCTACGAGCAGTACTTC. Translated: CASSLGYGLSYEQYF.

There are a few counts of this clone. The V and J genes are TRBV11-2 and TRBJ2-7; D call uncertain. Germline CDR1 reads SGHAT; CDR2 reads FQNNGV. Trimming left V 1 base short and J 0 bases short, with 4 bases between. The CDR3 has 13 amino acids. CDR3 nucleotides: TGTGCCAGCAGCTTAGGTAGCTCCTACGAGCAGTACTTC. Its translation is CASSLGSSYEQYF.

In DNA, the CDR3 is TGTGCCAGCAGACGACAGGGGGGCACTGAAGCTTTCTTT. Translating gives CASRRQGGTEAFF. This rearrangement joins TRBV27 to TRBJ1-1, with TRBD1 identical over 9 bases. Germline V gene lookup returns CDR1 MNHEY and CDR2 SMNVEV (reference sequence). V shed 6 bases and J 4 bases; nucleotides not matched to a gene: 3. The CDR3 loop spans 13 amino acids.

This clone appeared a single time. The rearrangement links TRBV27 to TRBJ1-2; 9 bases line up with TRBD1. There are 14 residues in the CDR3. J gave up 8 bases and V 5 bases, and 9 bases lay outside the gene matches. The germline V gene encodes CDR1 MNHEY and CDR2 SMNVEV (reference sequence). The CDR3 here is CASSSLGTGQGYTF. The CDR3 coding sequence is TGTGCCAGCAGTAGCCTCGGGACAGGGCAAGGCTACACCTTC.

The gene calls are TRBV9 and TRBJ1-1; D gene unclear. Germline V gene sequence: CDR1 SGDLS, CDR2 YYNGEE. Trimming removed 0 bases at V and 1 base at J, with 10 bases between. This CDR3 region has 15 residues. Here the CDR3 DNA reads TGTGCCAGCAGCGTAGGGGCCCTTCAGAACACTGAAGCTTTCTTT. It codes for CASSVGALQNTEAFF.

V usage is TRBV27 and J usage is TRBJ1-2; TRBD1 agrees at 7 bases. The CDR3 totals 14 residues. Germline lookup yields CDR1 MNHEY and CDR2 SMNVEV (reference sequence). V lost 6 bases to trimming and J lost 3 bases; unmatched junction nucleotides: 7. The CDR3 region is CASRTRTGYYGYTF. Written as DNA, the CDR3 is TGTGCCAGCAGAACTAGGACAGGATACTATGGCTACACCTTC.

The J gene is TRBJ2-3, the V gene TRBV27, with TRBD2 identical over 12 bases. CDR3 size: 14 residues. In germline, CDR1 is MNHEY, CDR2 SMNVEV (reference sequence). V lost 4 bases and J lost 11; bases outside the gene matches: 7. This CDR3 is CASSYGLAGNEQYF. The CDR3 DNA is TGTGCCAGCAGTTACGGACTAGCGGGGAACGAGCAGTATTTT.

The chain links TRBV6-1 to TRBJ1-6, with D perhaps matching TRBD1 (5 bases). The germline CDR1 and CDR2 sequences are MNHNS and SASEGT. The CDR3 spans 16 residues. V dropped 2 bases and J dropped 7 bases, with 15 bases sitting between them. The CDR3 here is CASSEPGDPRNSPLHF. The CDR3 nucleotides read TGTGCCAGCAGTGAACCGGGGGACCCTAGGAATTCACCCCTCCACTTT.

J is TRBJ1-5 and V is TRBV28; D might be TRBD1 (5 bases). Germline V gene data show CDR1 as MDHEN and CDR2 as SYDVKM. This CDR3 is 15 amino acids long. V lost 7 bases and J lost 11, with 24 bases in between. CDR3 residues: CASINGGGTYQAQHF. The CDR3, as DNA: TGTGCCAGCATTAACGGTGGGGGGACGTACCAAGCCCAGCATTTT.